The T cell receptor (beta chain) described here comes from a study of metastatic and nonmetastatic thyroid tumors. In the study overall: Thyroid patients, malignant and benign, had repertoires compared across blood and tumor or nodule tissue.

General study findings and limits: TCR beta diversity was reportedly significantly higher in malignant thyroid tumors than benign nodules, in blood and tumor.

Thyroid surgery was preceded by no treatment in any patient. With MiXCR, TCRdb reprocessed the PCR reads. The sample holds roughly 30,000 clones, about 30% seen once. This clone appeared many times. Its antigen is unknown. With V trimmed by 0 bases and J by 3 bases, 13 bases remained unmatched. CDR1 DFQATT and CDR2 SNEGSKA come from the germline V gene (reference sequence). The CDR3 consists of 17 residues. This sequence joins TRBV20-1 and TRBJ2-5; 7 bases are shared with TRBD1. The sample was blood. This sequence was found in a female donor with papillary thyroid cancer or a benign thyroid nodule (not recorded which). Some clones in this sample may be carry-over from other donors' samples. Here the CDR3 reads CSARDRGDRVGEETQYF. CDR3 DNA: TGCAGTGCTAGAGATCGGGGAGACAGGGTGGGAGAAGAGACCCAGTACTTC.